This TCR beta chain was profiled in a study of T cells after yellow fever vaccination. Across the whole study: For low cell numbers, libraries were made with SMART-Seq v4 Ultra Low Input.

Germline loops: CDR1 MNHEY, CDR2 SVGAGI. The CDR3 is 13 amino acids. V was cut by 3 bases and J by 7 bases, with 10 bases left in between. This clonotype was recorded at least ten times. No antigen is known for it. The authors made TCR cDNA by 5'RACE template switching, adding a universal primer site and UMIs. TCRdb reprocessed the 5' RACE reads via MiXCR and lists one record per CDR3 protein. Among 200,000 to 300,000 distinct CDR3 sequences listed, roughly 4% were seen once. Whole-study findings and limits: Peak timing came faster in the weaker secondary response, day 5 versus 15. Relatively few clonotypes were ones that appeared in both CD4 and CD8 compartments.

The source of this sequence is a man aged 18 to 35 who received the YFV17D yellow fever vaccine. Sequencing used PBMCs, obtained 15 days after the yellow fever booster vaccination. The chain is built from TRBV6-5 and TRBJ2-1; the D is unclear. In nucleotides, the CDR3 is TGTGCCAGCAGTTATTCCCGCGGAAATGAGCAGTTCTTC. Protein: CASSYSRGNEQFF.